One and the same sample provided the 9 T cell receptor beta chains below, sequenced in a study of blood T cell repertoires in COVID-19. Sequenced by immunoSEQ multiplex PCR; TCRdb stores in-frame clones only, minus some. The data hold some 150,000 clones, with about nine tenths observed a single time. Specimen: peripheral blood. The receptors derive from a woman aged 55-69 years with active or convalescent COVID-19.

This chain links TRBV19 with TRBJ2-2, with 9 bases matching TRBD1. CDR1 LNHDA and CDR2 SQIVND come from the germline V gene (reference sequence). V lost 3 bases and J lost 4; bases outside the gene matches: 6. The CDR3 has 16 residues. The CDR3 sequence is CASSMGQGWGTGELFF. The CDR3 DNA is TGTGCCAGTAGTATGGGACAGGGATGGGGCACCGGGGAGCTGTTTTTT.

This sequence joins TRBV18 and TRBJ2-7, with 7 nucleotides matching TRBD1. The CDR3 covers 14 residues. Per the germline V gene, CDR1 is KGHSH and CDR2 is LQKENI. With 4 bases clipped from V and 5 bases from J, the junction kept 8 bases outside the gene matches. This CDR3 reads CASSLTGRGDEQYF. The CDR3 DNA follows: TGTGCCAGCTCACTGACAGGGAGAGGCGACGAGCAGTACTTC.

V usage is TRBV5-5 and J usage is TRBJ2-6; possible D gene TRBD1, 6 bases. Trimming removed 0 bases from V and 4 bases from J, with 14 bases in between. CDR1 and CDR2 from the germline V gene are SGHKS and YYEKEE (reference sequence). The CDR3 consists of 17 residues. In DNA, the CDR3 is TGTGCCAGCAGCTTGGGGCAGGGGAACTACGGGGCCAACGTCCTGACTTTC. It translates to CASSLGQGNYGANVLTF.

The DNA of the CDR3 is TGTGCCAGCAGCTTTGGGACAGTGACTGGAAACACCATATATTTT. Translating gives CASSFGTVTGNTIYF. The rearrangement joins TRBV5-5 to TRBJ1-3; 7 positions match TRBD1. Germline loops: CDR1 SGHKS, CDR2 YYEKEE (reference sequence). V trimming: 2 bases; J trimming: 2 bases; junction bases outside the gene matches: 4. The CDR3 totals 15 residues.

A single count supports this clone. V usage is TRBV4-1 and J usage is TRBJ2-3; 8 bases agree with TRBD2. The CDR3 is 15 amino acids. V trimming: 4 bases; J trimming: 2 bases; junction bases outside the gene matches: 5. CDR1 is MGHRA and CDR2 is YSYEKL in the germline V gene. The CDR3 DNA is TGCGCCAGCAGCCCAGGACTAGCTTACACAGATACGCAGTATTTT. Translating it yields CASSPGLAYTDTQYF.

This chain connects TRBV4-2 to TRBJ2-2; possible D gene TRBD1, 5 bases. The germline V gene has CDR1 LGHNA and CDR2 YNFKEQ. The CDR3 loop spans 12 amino acids. V shed 8 bases and J shed 4 bases, with 8 bases lying between them. The CDR3 DNA is TGTGCCAGCGAAGGGGCCACCGGGGAGCTGTTTTTT. It translates to CASEGATGELFF.

The rearrangement links TRBV7-6 to TRBJ2-1; 7 bases fit TRBD1. The germline CDR1 and CDR2 sequences are SGHVS and FNYEAQ. This CDR3 spans 15 amino acids. The V segment lost 1 base and the J segment 7 bases; nucleotides outside the gene matches: 7. The CDR3 nucleotides are TGTGCCAGCAGCTTAGAGAGGACAGGTGGGAATGAGCAGTTCTTC. It encodes CASSLERTGGNEQFF.

The chain recombines TRBV4-3 with TRBJ1-2; D might be TRBD1 (6 bases). Germline assignment: CDR1 LGHNA and CDR2 YSLEER. The CDR3 consists of 17 residues. The V gene lost 0 bases and the J gene lost 0 bases, with 14 bases spanning the gap. The CDR3 sequence is CASSQDTLGGTNYGYTF. The DNA for the CDR3 is TGCGCCAGCAGCCAAGATACTTTAGGGGGTACTAACTATGGCTACACCTTC.

This chain uses TRBV19 with TRBJ2-7, with 9 bases aligning to TRBD1. With V trimmed by 5 bases and J by 4 bases, 18 bases remained unmatched. The CDR3 length is 18 residues. In germline, CDR1 is LNHDA, CDR2 SQIVND (reference sequence). DNA for the CDR3: TGTGCCAGTAGTCCGACGCCGGGACAGGGCCAGTCAGGGTACGAGCAGTACTTC. Translation gives CASSPTPGQGQSGYEQYF.